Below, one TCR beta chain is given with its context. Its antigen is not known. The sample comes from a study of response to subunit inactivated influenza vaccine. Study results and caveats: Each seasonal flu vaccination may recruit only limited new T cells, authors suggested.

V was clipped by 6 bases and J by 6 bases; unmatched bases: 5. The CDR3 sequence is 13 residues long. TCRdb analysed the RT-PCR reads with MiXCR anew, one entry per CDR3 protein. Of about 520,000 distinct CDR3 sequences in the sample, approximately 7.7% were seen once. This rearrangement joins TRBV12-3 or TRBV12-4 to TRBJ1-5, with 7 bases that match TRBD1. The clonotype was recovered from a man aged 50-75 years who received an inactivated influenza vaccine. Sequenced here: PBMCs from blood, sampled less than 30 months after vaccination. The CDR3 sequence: CASRTGEIQPQHF. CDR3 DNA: TGTGCCAGCAGAACAGGGGAGATTCAGCCCCAGCATTTT.